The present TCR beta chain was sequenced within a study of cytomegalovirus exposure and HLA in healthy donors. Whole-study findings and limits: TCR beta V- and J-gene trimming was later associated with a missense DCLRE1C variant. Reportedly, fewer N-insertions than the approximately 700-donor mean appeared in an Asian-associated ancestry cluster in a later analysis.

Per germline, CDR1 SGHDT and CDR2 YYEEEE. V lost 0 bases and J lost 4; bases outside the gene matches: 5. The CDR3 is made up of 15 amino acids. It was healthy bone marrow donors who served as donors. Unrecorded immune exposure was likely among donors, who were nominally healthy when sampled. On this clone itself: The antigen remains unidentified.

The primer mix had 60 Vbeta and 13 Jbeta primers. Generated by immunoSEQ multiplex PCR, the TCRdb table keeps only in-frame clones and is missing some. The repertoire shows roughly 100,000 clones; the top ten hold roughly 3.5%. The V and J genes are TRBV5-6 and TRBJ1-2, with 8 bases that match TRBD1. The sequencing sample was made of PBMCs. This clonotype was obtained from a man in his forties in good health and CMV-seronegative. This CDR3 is CASSLEGTGVYGYTF. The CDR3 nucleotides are TGTGCCAGCAGCTTGGAAGGGACAGGCGTCTATGGCTACACCTTC.